This T cell receptor (beta chain) was identified during a study of blood T cell repertoires in COVID-19. This clone was detected a few times. Source study methods: Researchers report that nucleated cell counts were estimated from reference gene primer amplification. Measured with immunoSEQ multiplex PCR; TCRdb has only the in-frame clones, and not every one. For V, J and clone size, that table is used; D and trimming come from the DNA. The sample contains approximately 70,000 clones, more than 70% of which appear only once. The CDR3 is 13 residues long. The V gene's germline CDR1 is SGHRS and CDR2 YFSETQ. V shed 0 bases and J shed 6 bases, with 10 bases lying between them.

Sequenced: peripheral blood. This receptor was obtained from a woman aged 60-75 years with acute or convalescent COVID-19. This sequence joins TRBV5-1 and TRBJ2-7; possible D gene TRBD2, 5 bases. CDR3 nucleotides: TGCGCCAGCAGCTTGGATCGGGGTCTCGAGCAGTACTTC. It yields the protein CASSLDRGLEQYF.